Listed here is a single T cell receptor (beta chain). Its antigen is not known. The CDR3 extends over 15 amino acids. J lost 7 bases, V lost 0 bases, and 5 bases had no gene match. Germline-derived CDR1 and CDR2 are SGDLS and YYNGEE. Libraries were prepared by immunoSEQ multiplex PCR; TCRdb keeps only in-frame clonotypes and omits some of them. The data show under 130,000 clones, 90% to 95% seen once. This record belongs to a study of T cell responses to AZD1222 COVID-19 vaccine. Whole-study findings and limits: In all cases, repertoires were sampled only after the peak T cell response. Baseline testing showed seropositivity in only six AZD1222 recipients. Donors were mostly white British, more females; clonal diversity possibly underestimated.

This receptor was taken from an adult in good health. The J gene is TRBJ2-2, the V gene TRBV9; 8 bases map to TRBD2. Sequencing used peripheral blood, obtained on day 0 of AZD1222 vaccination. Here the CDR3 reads CASSVVGLGVGELFF. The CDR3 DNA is TGTGCCAGCAGCGTAGTGGGACTAGGCGTCGGGGAGCTGTTTTTT.